This is a list of T cell receptor beta chains from one sample in a study of metastatic and nonmetastatic thyroid tumors. MiXCR re-clonotyped the PCR reads for TCRdb. This table holds about 20,000 clones, about a third found once. Sequenced material: tumor tissue. These receptors were obtained from a female donor with papillary thyroid cancer or a benign thyroid nodule (not recorded which). Some clones in this sample may be carry-over from other donors' samples. Both conserved end residues are part of each CDR3. The order of the fields is D gene, V gene, J gene, clone size, CDR3 DNA, CDR3 protein. A D gene is named only where the DNA matches it firmly. A clone size is listed for some rows: how often the clone was seen (once, few, many), or a class if it is expanded.

d_gene: NA; v_gene: TRBV5-1; j_gene: TRBJ2-1; abundance: NA; CDR3nt: TGCGCCAGCAGCTTGGCCTCGGGCTTCCAGGGGGGCAATGAGCAGTTCTTC; CDR3aa: CASSLASGFQGGNEQFF
d_gene: NA; v_gene: TRBV7-2; j_gene: TRBJ2-1; abundance: NA; CDR3nt: TGTGCCAGCAGCTCCGTCAGGGGCAATGAGCAGTTCTTC; CDR3aa: CASSSVRGNEQFF
d_gene: TRBD1; v_gene: TRBV19; j_gene: TRBJ1-1; abundance: NA; CDR3nt: TGTGCCAGTAGTAGGGACAGGGTGGCCACTGAAGCTTTCTTT; CDR3aa: CASSRDRVATEAFF
d_gene: NA; v_gene: TRBV7-2; j_gene: TRBJ1-2; abundance: NA; CDR3nt: TGTGCCAGCAGCTTAGCCGTGGGCGGCAACTATGGCTACACCTTC; CDR3aa: CASSLAVGGNYGYTF
d_gene: NA; v_gene: TRBV19; j_gene: TRBJ1-1; abundance: few; CDR3nt: TGTGCCAGTAGTATAGTCGGAAGTTGGACTGAAGCTTTCTTT; CDR3aa: CASSIVGSWTEAFF
d_gene: TRBD1; v_gene: TRBV27; j_gene: TRBJ1-2; abundance: NA; CDR3nt: TGTGCCAGCAGTTTATCAAGGGGGACAGGGAACTATGGCTACACCTTC; CDR3aa: CASSLSRGTGNYGYTF
d_gene: NA; v_gene: TRBV12-3/TRBV12-4; j_gene: TRBJ1-3; abundance: few; CDR3nt: TGTGCCAGCAGTCCCCGCGGGGGATCTGGAAACACCATATATTTT; CDR3aa: CASSPRGGSGNTIYF
d_gene: NA; v_gene: TRBV7-2; j_gene: TRBJ1-2; abundance: few; CDR3nt: TGTGCCAGCAGCTTCTCCAGGGGCTATGGCTATGGCTACACCTTC; CDR3aa: CASSFSRGYGYGYTF
d_gene: TRBD1; v_gene: TRBV28; j_gene: TRBJ1-3; abundance: NA; CDR3nt: TGTGCCAGCAGTTTTCCGGGACAGAGTTTCTCTGGAAACACCATATATTTT; CDR3aa: CASSFPGQSFSGNTIYF
d_gene: NA; v_gene: TRBV30; j_gene: TRBJ1-2; abundance: NA; CDR3nt: TGTGCCGGGGGGCGCCCCTCCTATGGCTACACCTTC; CDR3aa: CAGGRPSYGYTF
d_gene: NA; v_gene: TRBV6-1; j_gene: TRBJ2-5; abundance: NA; CDR3nt: TGTGCCAGCAGCACCCAGGAAGGAGGGGGAGAGACCCAGTACTTC; CDR3aa: CASSTQEGGGETQYF
d_gene: NA; v_gene: TRBV27; j_gene: TRBJ2-7; abundance: NA; CDR3nt: TGTGCCAGCAGTTTATCGCGCGGGGAGGACGAGCAGTACTTC; CDR3aa: CASSLSRGEDEQYF
d_gene: NA; v_gene: TRBV6-1; j_gene: TRBJ1-6; abundance: few; CDR3nt: TGTGCCAGCAGAACGAAGCGGGGTACCTCACCCCTCCACTTT; CDR3aa: CASRTKRGTSPLHF
d_gene: TRBD1; v_gene: TRBV13; j_gene: TRBJ2-2; abundance: NA; CDR3nt: TGTGCCAGCCCCTACCGGCAGGGGGCAACAACCAGGGTCACCGGGGAGCTGTTTTTT; CDR3aa: CASPYRQGATTRVTGELFF
d_gene: TRBD2; v_gene: TRBV6-2/TRBV6-3; j_gene: TRBJ2-1; abundance: few; CDR3nt: TGTGCCAGCATAACAGGACTAGCGGGAGCCATAAGTGAGCAGTTCTTC; CDR3aa: CASITGLAGAISEQFF
d_gene: TRBD1; v_gene: TRBV20-1; j_gene: TRBJ1-2; abundance: NA; CDR3nt: TGCAGTGCTAGCCTACTGGGCAGGGGGGATGGCTACACCTTC; CDR3aa: CSASLLGRGDGYTF
d_gene: TRBD1; v_gene: TRBV6-1; j_gene: TRBJ1-1; abundance: few; CDR3nt: TGTGCCAGCAGGAGGGACAGGGACGTACTGACTGAAGCTTTCTTT; CDR3aa: CASRRDRDVLTEAFF
d_gene: TRBD2; v_gene: TRBV20-1; j_gene: TRBJ2-1; abundance: NA; CDR3nt: TGCAGTGCTAGAGATAGCGGGAGGGCTTCCTACAATGAGCAGTTCTTC; CDR3aa: CSARDSGRASYNEQFF
d_gene: NA; v_gene: TRBV19; j_gene: TRBJ2-2; abundance: few; CDR3nt: TGTGCTATTAAAGGGGGGACCGGCGACACCGGGGAGCTGTTTTTT; CDR3aa: CAIKGGTGDTGELFF
d_gene: TRBD1; v_gene: TRBV12-3/TRBV12-4; j_gene: TRBJ1-4; abundance: NA; CDR3nt: TGTGCCAGCAGTGGGACAGGGCAAGGGGAAAAACTGTTTTTT; CDR3aa: CASSGTGQGEKLFF
d_gene: TRBD1; v_gene: TRBV20-1; j_gene: TRBJ1-6; abundance: once; CDR3nt: TGCAGTGCTAGTGACGGGACAGGGTTTGAACCCCTCCACTTT; CDR3aa: CSASDGTGFEPLHF
d_gene: TRBD1; v_gene: TRBV28; j_gene: TRBJ1-5; abundance: few; CDR3nt: TGTGCCAGCAGTAAAATGACAGGGAAAGCCCAGCATTTT; CDR3aa: CASSKMTGKAQHF
d_gene: NA; v_gene: TRBV6-2/TRBV6-3; j_gene: TRBJ1-2; abundance: NA; CDR3nt: TGTGCCAGCAGTTCCCTGGACAGCTATGGCTACACCTTC; CDR3aa: CASSSLDSYGYTF
d_gene: TRBD1; v_gene: TRBV7-3; j_gene: TRBJ1-5; abundance: NA; CDR3nt: TGTGCCAGCAGTCCAGGGGGTGGTCAGCCCCAGCATTTT; CDR3aa: CASSPGGGQPQHF
d_gene: TRBD1; v_gene: TRBV7-9; j_gene: TRBJ1-2; abundance: NA; CDR3nt: TGTGCCAGCAGCCTCAAGGGACAGGGGAACTATGGCTACACCTTC; CDR3aa: CASSLKGQGNYGYTF
d_gene: TRBD1; v_gene: TRBV6-5; j_gene: TRBJ2-7; abundance: few; CDR3nt: TGTGCCAGCGTTGGGACAGGGACCTACGAGCAGTACTTC; CDR3aa: CASVGTGTYEQYF
d_gene: NA; v_gene: TRBV30; j_gene: TRBJ1-6; abundance: few; CDR3nt: TGTGCCTGGAGTGTGTGGCCCAATGAACCTAATTCACCCCTCCACTTT; CDR3aa: CAWSVWPNEPNSPLHF
d_gene: NA; v_gene: TRBV4-1; j_gene: TRBJ2-7; abundance: NA; CDR3nt: TGCGCCAGCAGCTTAGCCTCCGGGACCCCTGACTACGAGCAGTACTTC; CDR3aa: CASSLASGTPDYEQYF
d_gene: NA; v_gene: TRBV6-2/TRBV6-3; j_gene: TRBJ2-7; abundance: NA; CDR3nt: TGTGCCAGCAGTTACTCGGCGGGAATCGCCCTTAGTGCCTACGAGCAGTACTTC; CDR3aa: CASSYSAGIALSAYEQYF
d_gene: TRBD2; v_gene: TRBV12-3/TRBV12-4; j_gene: TRBJ2-3; abundance: NA; CDR3nt: TGTGCCACCCAAGAGACTAGCGGGAGCGATACGCAGTATTTT; CDR3aa: CATQETSGSDTQYF
d_gene: NA; v_gene: TRBV19; j_gene: TRBJ1-1; abundance: few; CDR3nt: TGTGCCAGTAGTATAACCGGGACACCTGGAGAAGCTTTCTTT; CDR3aa: CASSITGTPGEAFF
d_gene: NA; v_gene: TRBV6-2/TRBV6-3; j_gene: TRBJ1-5; abundance: NA; CDR3nt: TGTGCCAGCAGTTATTCAGAGGCTCAGCCCCAGCATTTT; CDR3aa: CASSYSEAQPQHF
d_gene: NA; v_gene: TRBV6-1; j_gene: TRBJ2-1; abundance: few; CDR3nt: TGTGCCAGCAGTAAGGCAAGGGGGACTAACAATGAGCAGTTCTTC; CDR3aa: CASSKARGTNNEQFF
d_gene: TRBD2; v_gene: TRBV20-1; j_gene: TRBJ2-1; abundance: once; CDR3nt: TGCAGTGCCGATAGACTAGCGGACTCCTACAATGAGCAGTTCTTC; CDR3aa: CSADRLADSYNEQFF
d_gene: TRBD2; v_gene: TRBV11-1; j_gene: TRBJ2-7; abundance: NA; CDR3nt: TGTGCCAGCAGCTTAGACCCGGGACTAGCGACCTACGAGCAGTACTTC; CDR3aa: CASSLDPGLATYEQYF
d_gene: NA; v_gene: TRBV7-3; j_gene: TRBJ2-1; abundance: NA; CDR3nt: TGTGCCAGCAGCTTGGGTATGGATGAGCAGTTCTTC; CDR3aa: CASSLGMDEQFF
d_gene: NA; v_gene: TRBV12-3/TRBV12-4; j_gene: TRBJ2-7; abundance: NA; CDR3nt: TGTGCCAGCAGCTTAAATAGCCCCCACGAGCAGTACTTC; CDR3aa: CASSLNSPHEQYF
d_gene: TRBD1; v_gene: TRBV20-1; j_gene: TRBJ1-6; abundance: few; CDR3nt: TGCAGTGCTAGCAGCCAGGGGGGTAATTCACCCCTCCACTTT; CDR3aa: CSASSQGGNSPLHF
d_gene: TRBD2; v_gene: TRBV9; j_gene: TRBJ2-5; abundance: NA; CDR3nt: TGTGCCAGCAGCGGAACTAGCGGGCCCGGGGAGACCCAGTACTTC; CDR3aa: CASSGTSGPGETQYF
d_gene: NA; v_gene: TRBV27; j_gene: TRBJ2-6; abundance: few; CDR3nt: TGTGCCAGCAGTCGCGCCTTGGGGGCCAACGTCCTGACTTTC; CDR3aa: CASSRALGANVLTF
d_gene: TRBD1; v_gene: TRBV15; j_gene: TRBJ1-3; abundance: few; CDR3nt: TGTGCCACCAGCAGCTGGACAGGCCACTCTGGAAACACCATATATTTT; CDR3aa: CATSSWTGHSGNTIYF
d_gene: NA; v_gene: TRBV6-2/TRBV6-3; j_gene: TRBJ2-2; abundance: few; CDR3nt: TGTGCCAGCAGCCCAGGGACGGCTAACACCGGGGAGCTGTTTTTT; CDR3aa: CASSPGTANTGELFF